A few counts support the clone carrying this T cell receptor (beta chain). Its antigen is not known. This sample stems from a study of Graves' ophthalmopathy and Graves' hyperthyroidism. The V end lost 5 bases, the J end lost 3 bases, and 10 bases lay between the germline ends. CDR3 size: 14 residues. Clinical symptoms, serum thyroxine, TRAb, thyroid ultrasound and orbital computed tomography were relied on for diagnosis. PBMCs were isolated from an approximately 10 ml sample of fresh peripheral blood. General study findings and limits: Detection in blood was also observed for most expanded thyroid clonotypes above 0.001 frequency.

The study amplified TCR beta CDR3 regions using RNA transcripts. A first-round RT-PCR used HTBI primers, followed by a second-round multiplex PCR. TCRdb redid the calling of the multiplex PCR reads with MiXCR, one entry per CDR3 protein. The sample yields about 240,000 distinct CDR3 sequences, 40% to 50% seen once. The source material was peripheral blood. This receptor was identified in an adult man with Graves' ophthalmopathy. The V call is TRBV12-3 or TRBV12-4, the J call TRBJ2-2, with D possibly TRBD1 on 6 matching bases. The DNA of the CDR3 is TGTGCCAGCAGTCCTCGACAGGACACCGGGGAGCTGTTTTTT. It translates to CASSPRQDTGELFF.